These 10 T cell receptor beta chains originate from one sample sequenced in a study of T cells in Graves' hyperthyroidism and ophthalmopathy. Researchers took RNA transcripts and amplified the TCR beta CDR3 regions from them. Carried out on the TCR CDR3, a first-round RT-PCR used the HTBI primer set. TCRdb independently ran MiXCR on the multiplex PCR reads; one entry per CDR3 protein. The sample has about 300,000 distinct CDR3 sequences; 25% to 30% are singletons. The sample comprised blood. The receptors derive from a man aged 35-49 years with Graves' hyperthyroidism that later progressed to Graves' ophthalmopathy.

This clonotype was picked up many times. The genes are TRBV2 and TRBJ1-1, with D perhaps matching TRBD1 (5 bases). Deletions cut 6 bases from V and 0 bases from J, with 14 bases between. The length of the CDR3 is 15 residues. Germline V gene sequence: CDR1 SNHLY, CDR2 FYNNEI. CDR3 sequence (DNA): TGTGCCAGCAGAAAAGGACAATCCATGAACACTGAAGCTTTCTTT. It codes for CASRKGQSMNTEAFF.

This clonotype was counted ten times or more. This chain links TRBV10-2 with TRBJ1-1; D perhaps matches TRBD1 (6 bases). The V end lost 0 bases, the J end lost 4 bases, and 15 bases lay between the germline ends. The CDR3 is made up of 16 amino acids. The germline CDR1 and CDR2 sequences are WSHSY and SAAADI. CDR3 sequence (DNA): TGCGCCAGCAGTGAGTCAGTACAGGGTTTCGGCACTGAAGCTTTCTTT. Translation: CASSESVQGFGTEAFF.

The chain links TRBV20-1 to TRBJ1-5, with D hard to call. The germline V gene has CDR1 DFQATT and CDR2 SNEGSKA (reference sequence). The V end was cut by 1 base, the J end by 3 bases, with 7 bases between. This CDR3 comprises 13 residues. CDR3 DNA sequence: TGCAGTGCTAGAGCGAGGGCCAATCAGCCCCAGCATTTT. Protein product: CSARARANQPQHF.

In this sample, this clonotype turned up many times. The rearrangement joins TRBV19 to TRBJ1-1; TRBD1 aligns across 9 bases. This CDR3 contains 14 residues. CDR1 is LNHDA, CDR2 SQIVND, per germline (reference sequence). J gave up 4 bases and V 3 bases, and 3 bases lay outside the gene matches. DNA of the CDR3: TGTGCCAGTAGTATTATGGGACAGGGCACTGAAGCTTTCTTT. Encoded protein: CASSIMGQGTEAFF. The entire variable domain, with the rest obtained from reference TRBV19 and TRBJ1-1, is as follows: DGGITQSPKYLFRKEGQNVTLSCEQNLNHDAMYWYRQDPGQGLRLIYYSQIVNDFQKGDIAEGYSVSREKKESFPLTVTSAQKNPTAFYLCASSIMGQGTEAFFGQGTRLTVV.

CDR3 nucleotides: TGTGCCAGCTCACCTCACGGCGGGGCCGCCTACGAGCAGTACTTC. This gives the protein CASSPHGGAAYEQYF. The chain links TRBV7-2 to TRBJ2-7, with D perhaps TRBD2 (6 bases). V was trimmed by 8 bases and J by 2 bases, leaving 19 bases between them. This CDR3 has 15 residues. Germline lookup yields CDR1 SGHTA and CDR2 FQGNSA.

This clonotype was detected many times. The chain employs TRBV5-1 and TRBJ1-2; D not certain. The ends were cut back, 4 bases at V and 3 bases at J, with 10 bases in the middle. Per germline, CDR1 SGHRS and CDR2 YFSETQ. This CDR3 contains 13 residues. The CDR3 DNA sequence: TGCGCCAGCAGCACGGGCGGGGACTATGGCTACACCTTC. Encoded protein: CASSTGGDYGYTF.

This clonotype was picked up many times. The CDR3 region is CASSFGDREETQYF. The CDR3 bases are TGTGCCAGCAGTTTCGGAGACAGGGAAGAGACCCAGTACTTC. The chain combines TRBV28 with TRBJ2-5, with 7 bases identical to TRBD1. Per germline, CDR1 MDHEN and CDR2 SYDVKM. The CDR3 covers 14 residues. Trimming took 3 bases from V and 3 from J; bases not matched to a gene: 4.

This chain joins TRBV2 and TRBJ2-2; D uncertain. V lost 6 bases and J 8 bases, leaving 10 bases between the germline ends. The CDR3 length is 12 residues. Germline V gene lookup returns CDR1 SNHLY and CDR2 FYNNEI. In nucleotides, the CDR3 is TGTGCCAGCAGCCCTGGGTGGGGGGAGCTGTTTTTT. It codes for CASSPGWGELFF.

A single count supports this clonotype. The J gene is TRBJ1-1, the V gene TRBV5-1; 7 bases align to TRBD1. The CDR3 contains 18 residues. Trimming cost V 4 bases and J 3 bases; bases outside gene matches: 18. Germline V CDR1 and CDR2: SGHRS, YFSETQ. In nucleotides, the CDR3 is TGCGCCAGCAGCGGAAGGGGGCCAGGGAGTTCCCTTTACACTGAAGCTTTCTTT. This encodes CASSGRGPGSSLYTEAFF.

J is TRBJ2-5 and V is TRBV28; 7 bases fit TRBD1. Per the germline V gene, CDR1 is MDHEN and CDR2 is SYDVKM. The V gene end was trimmed by 6 bases and the J gene end by 1 base; junction bases not matched to a gene: 5. This CDR3 has 14 residues. The CDR3 protein is CASRDRVSQETQYF. CDR3 nucleotide sequence: TGTGCCAGCAGAGACAGGGTGTCCCAAGAGACCCAGTACTTC. Drawing the rest from reference TRBV28 and TRBJ2-5, the complete variable domain is DVKVTQSSRYLVKRTGEKVFLECVQDMDHENMFWYRQDPGLGLRLIYFSYDVKMKEKGDIPEGYSVSREKKERFSLILESASTNQTSMYLCASRDRVSQETQYFGPGTRLLVL.